This T cell receptor (beta chain) was obtained from a study of Graves' ophthalmopathy and Graves' hyperthyroidism. This clonotype has ten or more counts. The CDR3 contains 13 residues. Per germline, CDR1 MNHNS and CDR2 SASEGT. Trimming at V came to 5 bases and at J to 1 base, leaving 1 base not matched to a gene. As the template, RNA transcripts were used to amplify TCR beta CDR3 regions. The first-round RT-PCR employed HTBI primers together with the Qiagen OneStep RT-PCR kit. A multiplex PCR was then performed as the second round. TCRdb re-derived calls from the multiplex PCR reads in MiXCR, one entry per CDR3 protein. The sample holds 350,000 or so distinct CDR3 sequences, about a sixth seen once.

This chain joins TRBV6-1 and TRBJ2-7; 8 positions match TRBD2. Input material: peripheral blood. The sequence came from an adult man with Graves' ophthalmopathy. This CDR3 is CASSIAGSYEQYF. CDR3 DNA sequence: TGTGCCAGCAGTATAGCGGGATCCTACGAGCAGTACTTC.